This T cell receptor beta chain was sequenced in a study of cytomegalovirus exposure and HLA in healthy donors (dated by TCRdb to between 2016 and 2019). For the wider study: According to an earlier analysis of a few hundred of the donors, roughly 180 million T cells yielded roughly 110 million unique TCR beta sequences and 276 Gb of sequence data. An early release that covered some 640 HLA-typed donors contained about 300 gigabases of sequencing data and 85 million to 100 million unique TCR sequences. Of the approximately 400 genotyped donors, about 80% fell in the genetic ancestry cluster associated with self-reported Caucasian donors. The aim of the study was to test whether cataloging public T cell receptors could identify signatures of past pathogen exposure. The T cell repertoires of several hundred subjects were profiled by immunosequencing and related to cytomegalovirus serostatus. In addition to the first cohort of hundreds of subjects, a separate validation cohort of 120 different subjects was used. To predict cytomegalovirus infection status, the study brought together high-throughput TCR immunosequencing, statistical association of individual TCRs with disease status, and machine learning. A later analysis re-examined previously published TCR beta repertoires from roughly 650 donors and added high-resolution HLA genotyping to investigate patterns of TCR occurrence. In the later analysis, no new phenotypic data were used to find candidate immune exposures; instead, reliance was placed on TCR beta sequences and their occurrence across donors. An earlier analysis of several hundred of the donors applied high-throughput TCR beta sequencing to assess whether each TCR beta V gene segment acted as functional or pseudogenic. Donor age, sex, ethnicity and CMV serostatus were collected together with the repertoire data. In a later genetic analysis, genome-wide SNP genotypes for about 55% of the 666 donors were used, and that subset was treated as a discovery cohort. Every repertoire in the discovery cohort had been generated on one and the same sequencing platform. HLA typing covered class I and class II loci at four-digit resolution. The number of typed donors differed by locus: about 620-630 for A, B, C, DRB1 and DQB1; 500 to 550 for DQA1; about 600 for DPA1; and about 470 for DPB1. About five DR-DQ haplotypes were handled as single units for association and clustering because linkage in the cohort was strong. Among 398 genotyped donors of the cohort, an average of approximately 240,000 unique TCR beta nucleotide sequences was sequenced per donor, of which about 19% were non-productive.

The study at large found these results: In a later analysis, the rate of TCR association differed among HLA loci, with DRB1 alleles having the most associated TCRs and HLA-C alleles having the fewest. Because counts were too low, about 17 rarely observed V segments, including chromosome 9 orphons, were excluded from the earlier analysis of fewer than 650 of the donors. Compared with equally common non-associated chains, HLA-associated TCR beta chains in a later analysis were more clonally expanded and had lower generation probabilities. The study gave a list of 150 to 200 TCR beta chains associated with cytomegalovirus. HLA typing was unavailable for some donors at each locus, so association tests used only the typed subset. The classifier was reported to diagnose cytomegalovirus status with high specificity and sensitivity in both the original and validation cohorts. Linkage disequilibrium might explain the correlated functional status among segregating V segments, but an unknown experimental factor could not be excluded. Only TCR beta chains were sequenced in this cohort, and the absence of alpha or paired-chain data limited detectable features. A later analysis reported that several top co-occurrence clusters appeared linked to parvovirus B19, influenza, CMV and Epstein-Barr virus. The sequencing pipeline was judged likely to have produced a cluster of highly shared sequence variants as a technical artifact. An association between a missense DCLRE1C variant and V-gene and J-gene trimming of TCR beta chains was found in a later genetic analysis and replicated in an independent cohort. While some public TCRs were present in many individuals, most TCR sequences turned up only very rarely across donors. A further reported finding was that TCR beta sequences accurately predicted the HLA-A and HLA-B alleles for most subjects in the first cohort. In a later genetic analysis, fewer N-insertions in productive TCRs were reported among donors in an Asian-associated ancestry cluster than the approximately 670-donor mean. Some IMGT-functional V segments, including TRBV6-2 and TRBV6-3, could not be told apart with the 87-base-pair reads, so those segments were excluded. Immune exposure information for the cohort was limited to CMV serostatus. In vitro tests confirmed that a few of the cytomegalovirus-associated TCR beta chains recognize cytomegalovirus antigens. Assigning TCR associations to individual alleles was difficult when HLA alleles, especially DR and DQ, strongly co-occurred. The authors suggested that the approach could potentially be generalized to other disease states and immunological phenotypes. The presence/absence analyses assumed that sequencing depth was roughly uniform across donors, and that assumption may not be true. A later analysis associated about 17,000 TCR beta sequences with specific HLA alleles at a false discovery rate of 0.05. Broadly in line with IMGT annotations, most TCR beta V segments showed up in productive rearrangements about 87% or about 30% of the time in an earlier analysis of several hundred of the donors. According to a later analysis, most CMV-associated TCR beta chains appeared to be HLA-restricted, and the HLA associations seemed to be driven largely by CMV exposure.

Library creation used the immunoSEQ multiplex PCR assay. A mixture of 60 forward primers for TCR Vbeta segments and 13 reverse primers for TCR Jbeta segments was used in the multiplex PCR. The CDR3 region of rearranged TCR beta genes was amplified from genomic DNA by a multiplex PCR assay. The Illumina HiSeq System was used to sequence the amplified TCR beta libraries as 87-base-pair reads. The published analysis was carried out like this. A later analysis counted 65 million to 90 million unique TCR beta chains across the 666 repertoires, and around 12 million of these chains were shared by at least two donors. Raw reads were error-corrected and collapsed into unique sequences by a nearest-neighbor algorithm in which closely related sequences were merged to remove PCR and sequencing errors. V, D and J gene segments were assigned by aligning CDR3 sequences to IMGT reference sequences. Each retained sequence needed at least a six-nucleotide match to both a V gene segment and a J gene segment. A rearrangement counted as productive if the CDR3 had no stop codons and remained in frame with V and J, and every other rearrangement counted as non-productive. Following IMGT convention, CDR3 was defined as the stretch from the second conserved V-encoded cysteine up to the conserved J-encoded phenylalanine. Sequences without an unambiguous match to a single V gene segment were excluded from the earlier analysis of a few hundred of the donors. In an earlier analysis of approximately 500 of the donors, a V segment was called functional when productive rearrangements were above 56.7%, and segregating when the standard deviation between donors exceeded 5%. A statistical classification framework was built to diagnose cytomegalovirus status from the catalog of TCR beta chain sequences. In a later analysis, TCR nucleotide sequences were compared against IMGT/GENE-DB human TR gene sequences so that V and J genes could be assigned. A later analysis assigned CDR3 sequences and most-parsimonious VDJ recombination scenarios with the TCRdist pipeline. In a later analysis, each TCR beta chain was defined by its CDR3 amino acid sequence together with its V-gene family, and reads without a unique V-gene family were excluded. In a later analysis, some 600 highly shared, low-generation-probability nucleotide sequences were removed to address suspected cross-contamination and a sequencing artifact. For each public chain, a later analysis derived a clonal expansion index from normalized ranks of inferred template counts within each repertoire. In a later analysis, generation probabilities were computed with a VDJ recombination model fitted to out-of-frame rearrangements, and the resulting probabilities were checked against IGoR. Hypergeometric tests were used in a later analysis to score TCR-TCR, TCR-HLA and TCR-CMV co-occurrence, with a repertoire-size bias correction applied to the TCR pairs. In a later analysis, false discovery rates were estimated by permuting HLA or CMV assignments 20 times. A later analysis grouped co-occurring TCRs with DBSCAN, adding TCRdist sequence similarity when clustering within HLA-allele-positive subsets. Repertoires with fewer than 30,000 or more than 120,000 public chains were left out of co-occurrence clustering, as were five repertoires with anomalous nucleotide sharing. Held by TCRdb, this immuneACCESS table contains in-frame sequences only and omits some clones. Under half of the omission traces to an unresolved V gene where checked; the cause of the rest is unknown. V and J calls and clone size are as listed in that table; D and trimming were resolved from the DNA. This sample's table lists 95,000 to 150,000 clones. The ten top clones hold more than 0.9% of the sample.

As to this clone: Its antigen remains undetermined.

The cohort comprised 550 to 700 healthy bone marrow donors. All cohort members were sampled while nominally healthy, although unrecorded immune exposures were likely present. The donor was CMV seronegative and belonged to the group of over 300 seronegative cohort members. Each donor provided a peripheral blood sample, and peripheral blood mononuclear cells were used for TCR beta sequencing. Genomic DNA extraction from the blood cell samples was performed with the Qiagen DNeasy Blood Extraction Kit. Including the terminal cysteine and phenylalanine, the CDR3 comprises 14 residues. Just the 42-base CDR3 DNA is kept, in frame starting at base 1. For CDR1 and CDR2, the germline V gene (reference sequence) lists GTSNPN and SVGIG. Trimming takes 1 base off V and 10 bases off J; junction bases not matched to a gene: 8.

Sequenced material: PBMCs. The clonotype comes from a young man in good health and CMV-seronegative. In this chain, TRBV30 is recombined with TRBJ1-1, with 11 middle bases fitting TRBD1. For the CDR3, the sequence is CAWSDGQGARPAFF. The DNA sequence is given as TGTGCCTGGAGTGACGGACAGGGGGCGAGGCCAGCTTTCTTT.